This entry is about one T cell receptor (beta chain). TCRdb recomputed calls from the 5' RACE reads with MiXCR, one row per CDR3 protein. The data contain about 580,000 distinct CDR3 sequences, less than 20% of them singletons. This record belongs to a study of T cells after yellow fever vaccination. This TCR came from a man between 18 and 35 years old who received the YFV17D yellow fever vaccine. Sequences were derived from PBMCs, sampled 5 days after the first yellow fever vaccination.

The CDR3, as DNA: TGTGCCAGCAGTCTAACAGGGGTGGTTCAAGAGACCCAGTACTTC. As protein: CASSLTGVVQETQYF. The chain recombines TRBV6-1 with TRBJ2-5, with TRBD1 matching 7 bases. CDR1 MNHNS and CDR2 SASEGT come from the germline V gene. The CDR3 is made up of 15 amino acids. The V and J ends lost 5 bases and 2 bases, in that order; junction bases with no gene match: 8.